These T cell receptor beta chains were read from a single sample in a study of blood T cell repertoires in COVID-19. The repertoire was sequenced with immunoSEQ multiplex PCR; TCRdb's copy has only in-frame clones and lacks some. The table includes 200,000 to 250,000 clones, 80% to 85% detected once. The sequenced sample was peripheral blood. These receptors were taken from a woman in her twenties or thirties who had recovered from COVID-19. Both conserved end residues are part of each CDR3. Fields, in order: V gene, D gene, CDR3 protein. D genes are given only for firm matches.

V: TRBV30
D: NA
CDR3: CAWSGGANEKLFF

V: TRBV5-1
D: TRBD1
CDR3: CASTPGDRGPHDTQYF

V: TRBV6-5
D: NA
CDR3: CASLPSSYNSPLHF

V: TRBV18
D: NA
CDR3: CASSLQMQETQYF

V: TRBV9
D: TRBD1
CDR3: CASSPTGQGPSNSPLHF

V: TRBV7-2
D: NA
CDR3: CASSLPAGGTDTQYF

V: TRBV6-5
D: NA
CDR3: CASSYSHLGAPLHF

V: TRBV3-1/TRBV3-2
D: NA
CDR3: CASSQLRVGGGDSYEQYF

V: TRBV7-9
D: TRBD1
CDR3: CASRFRDRRTDTQYF

V: TRBV27
D: NA
CDR3: CASRRDESFNQPQHF

V: TRBV5-4
D: NA
CDR3: CASSFGRVGAFF

V: TRBV9
D: NA
CDR3: CASSVDLARGGELFF

V: TRBV30
D: TRBD2
CDR3: CAWTPLAGASDTQYF

V: TRBV4-1
D: NA
CDR3: CASSQGRAASTDTQYF

V: TRBV10-2
D: TRBD1
CDR3: CASRDRGTNTGELFF

V: TRBV7-9
D: NA
CDR3: CASSLEGGFLGSSYNEQFF

V: TRBV5-5
D: NA
CDR3: CASSLGRAVGELFF

V: TRBV29-1
D: TRBD2
CDR3: CSVETGLADSYEQYF

V: TRBV5-4
D: NA
CDR3: CASSGGGGEQFF

V: TRBV7-8
D: NA
CDR3: CASSLVVGQGPFSNQPQHF

V: TRBV5-1
D: TRBD2
CDR3: CASSLFATSGSADTQYF

V: TRBV30
D: TRBD2
CDR3: CAWSTYRTSGGHTGELFF

V: TRBV5-1
D: NA
CDR3: CASSLHPSVNEQFF

V: TRBV18
D: NA
CDR3: CASSPPRRSSYNEQFF

V: TRBV20-1
D: NA
CDR3: CSASGLAPGEQYF

V: TRBV6-4
D: TRBD2
CDR3: CASSDRLAPYNEQFF